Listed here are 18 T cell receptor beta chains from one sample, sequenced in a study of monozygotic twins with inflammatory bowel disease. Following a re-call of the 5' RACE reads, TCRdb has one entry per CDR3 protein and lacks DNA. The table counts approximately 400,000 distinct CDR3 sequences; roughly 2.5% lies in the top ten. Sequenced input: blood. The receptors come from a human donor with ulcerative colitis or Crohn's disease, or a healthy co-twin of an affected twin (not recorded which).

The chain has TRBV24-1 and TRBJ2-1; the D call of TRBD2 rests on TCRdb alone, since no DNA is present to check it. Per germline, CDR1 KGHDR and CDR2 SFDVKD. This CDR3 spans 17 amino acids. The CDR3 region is CATSVGTSGSSYNEQFF.

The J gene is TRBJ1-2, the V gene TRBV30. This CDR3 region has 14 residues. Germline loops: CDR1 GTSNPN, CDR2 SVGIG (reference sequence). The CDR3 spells CAWSMSAIDYGYTF. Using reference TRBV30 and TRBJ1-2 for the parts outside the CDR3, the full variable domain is SQTIHQWPATLVQPVGSPLSLECTVEGTSNPNLYWYRQAAGRGLQLLFYSVGIGQISSEVPQNLSASRPQDRQFILSSKKLLLSDSGFYLCAWSMSAIDYGYTFGSGTRLTVV.

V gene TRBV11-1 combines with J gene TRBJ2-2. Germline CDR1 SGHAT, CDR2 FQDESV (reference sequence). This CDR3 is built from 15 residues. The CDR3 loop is CASSFKMMNTGELFF.

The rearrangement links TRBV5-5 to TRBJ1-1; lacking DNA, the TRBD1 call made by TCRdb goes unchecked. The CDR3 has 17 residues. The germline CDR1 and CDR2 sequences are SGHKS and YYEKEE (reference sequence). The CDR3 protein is CASSLVSGGGLNTEAFF.

The CDR3 protein is CASSPGQVPYQETQYF. This rearrangement joins TRBV7-7 to TRBJ2-5; TCRdb's D gene call, TRBD1, goes unchecked for lack of DNA. Germline V gene sequence: CDR1 SSHAT, CDR2 FNYEAQ (reference sequence). The length of the CDR3 is 16 residues.

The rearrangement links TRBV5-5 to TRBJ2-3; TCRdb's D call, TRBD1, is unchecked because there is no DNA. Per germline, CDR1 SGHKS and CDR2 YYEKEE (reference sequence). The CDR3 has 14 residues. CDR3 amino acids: CASSSGGFTDTQYF.

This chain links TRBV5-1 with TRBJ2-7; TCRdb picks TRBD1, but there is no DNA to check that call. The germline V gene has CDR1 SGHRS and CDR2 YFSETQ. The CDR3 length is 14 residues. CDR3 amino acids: CASSVRQGIGEQYF.

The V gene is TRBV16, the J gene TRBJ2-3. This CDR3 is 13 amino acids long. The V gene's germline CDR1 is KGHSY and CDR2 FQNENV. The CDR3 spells CASNLPDTDTQYF.

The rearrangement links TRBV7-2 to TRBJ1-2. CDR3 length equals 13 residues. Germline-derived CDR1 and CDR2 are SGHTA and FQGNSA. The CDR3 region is CASSPHSNYGHTF.

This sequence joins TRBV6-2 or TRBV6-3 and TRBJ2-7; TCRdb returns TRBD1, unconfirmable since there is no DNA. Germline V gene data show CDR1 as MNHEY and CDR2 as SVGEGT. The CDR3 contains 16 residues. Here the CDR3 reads CASSYLKGPGSYEQYF.

CDR3 protein: CASSVGLAGNEKLFF. The genes are TRBV6-1 and TRBJ1-4. This CDR3 spans 15 amino acids. Per germline, CDR1 MNHNS and CDR2 SASEGT.

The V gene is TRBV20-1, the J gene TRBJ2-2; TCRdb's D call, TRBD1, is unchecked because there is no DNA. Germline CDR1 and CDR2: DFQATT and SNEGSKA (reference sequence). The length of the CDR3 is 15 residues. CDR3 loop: CSATRTGANTGELFF.

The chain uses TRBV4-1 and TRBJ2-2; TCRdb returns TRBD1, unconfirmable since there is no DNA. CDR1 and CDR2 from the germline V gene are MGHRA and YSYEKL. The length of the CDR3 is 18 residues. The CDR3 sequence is CASSRPLDSAANTGELFF.

The CDR3 sequence is CASSVDGGTPGTQYF. The chain carries TRBV9 and TRBJ2-5; TCRdb outputs TRBD1, but without DNA this stays unchecked. The germline V gene encodes CDR1 SGDLS and CDR2 YYNGEE. The CDR3 loop spans 15 amino acids.

CDR3 loop: CASSSRPGQGEQANYGYTF. The genes are TRBV6-2 or TRBV6-3 and TRBJ1-2; TCRdb names TRBD1, which stays unverified in the absence of DNA. The germline gives CDR1 MNHEY, CDR2 SVGEGT. The CDR3 length is 19 residues.

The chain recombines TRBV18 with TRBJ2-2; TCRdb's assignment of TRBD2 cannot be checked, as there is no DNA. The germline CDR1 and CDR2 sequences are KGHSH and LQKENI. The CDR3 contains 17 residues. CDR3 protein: CASSWSLAGDSTGELFF.

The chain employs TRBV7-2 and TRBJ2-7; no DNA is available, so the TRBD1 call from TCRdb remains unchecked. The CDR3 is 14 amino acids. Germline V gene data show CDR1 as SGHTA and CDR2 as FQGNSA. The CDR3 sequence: CASSQTGNTYEQYF. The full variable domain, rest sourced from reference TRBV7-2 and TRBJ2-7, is GAGVSQSPSNKVTEKGKDVELRCDPISGHTALYWYRQSLGQGLEFLIYFQGNSAPDKSGLPSDRFSAERTGGSVSTLTIQRTQQEDSAVYLCASSQTGNTYEQYFGPGTRLTVT.

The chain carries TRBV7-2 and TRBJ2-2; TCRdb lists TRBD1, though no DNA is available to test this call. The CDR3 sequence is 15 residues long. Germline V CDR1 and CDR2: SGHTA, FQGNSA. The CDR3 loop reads CASSSRTVNTGELFF.